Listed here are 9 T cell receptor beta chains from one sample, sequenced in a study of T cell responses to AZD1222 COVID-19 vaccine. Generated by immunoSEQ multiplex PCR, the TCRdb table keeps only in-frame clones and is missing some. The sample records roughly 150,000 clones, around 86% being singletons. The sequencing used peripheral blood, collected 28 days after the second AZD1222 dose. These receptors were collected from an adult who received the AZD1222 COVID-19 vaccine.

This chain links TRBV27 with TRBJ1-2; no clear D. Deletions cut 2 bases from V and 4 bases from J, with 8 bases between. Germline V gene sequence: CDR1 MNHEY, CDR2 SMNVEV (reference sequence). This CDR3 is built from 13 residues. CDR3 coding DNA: TGTGCCAGCAGTTTAAGGTGGGCCTATGGCTACACCTTC. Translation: CASSLRWAYGYTF.

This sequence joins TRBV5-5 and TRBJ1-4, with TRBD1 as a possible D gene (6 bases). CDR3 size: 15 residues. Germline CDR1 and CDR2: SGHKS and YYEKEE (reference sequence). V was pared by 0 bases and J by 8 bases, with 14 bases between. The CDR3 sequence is CASSLVQGGLEKLFF. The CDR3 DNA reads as TGTGCCAGCAGCTTGGTACAGGGCGGCCTCGAAAAACTGTTTTTT.

CDR3 amino acids: CASSLARATGGGSPLHF. The CDR3 region has the DNA TGTGCCAGCAGCTTAGCGCGGGCCACAGGGGGCGGCTCACCCCTCCACTTT. V gene TRBV7-2 combines with J gene TRBJ1-6; the match to TRBD1 covers 9 bases. Germline CDR1 is SGHTA and CDR2 is FQGNSA. Trimming removed 0 bases from V and 10 bases from J; junction bases left unmatched: 10. The CDR3 runs to 17 residues.

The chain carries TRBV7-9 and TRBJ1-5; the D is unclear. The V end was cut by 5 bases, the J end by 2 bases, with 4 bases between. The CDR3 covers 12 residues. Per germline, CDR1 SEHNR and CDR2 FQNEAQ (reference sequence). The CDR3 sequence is CASSTGNQPQHF. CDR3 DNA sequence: TGTGCCAGCAGCACAGGCAATCAGCCCCAGCATTTT. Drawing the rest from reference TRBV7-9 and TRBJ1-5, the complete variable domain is DTGVSQNPRHKITKRGQNVTFRCDPISEHNRLYWYRQTLGQGPEFLTYFQNEAQLEKSRLLSDRFSAERPKGSFSTLEIQRTEQGDSAMYLCASSTGNQPQHFGDGTRLSIL.

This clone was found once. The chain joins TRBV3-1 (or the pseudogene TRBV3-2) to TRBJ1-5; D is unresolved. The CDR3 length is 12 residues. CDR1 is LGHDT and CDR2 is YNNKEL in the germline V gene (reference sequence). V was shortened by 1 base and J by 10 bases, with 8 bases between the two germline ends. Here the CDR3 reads CASSQGQDPQHF. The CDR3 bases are TGTGCCAGCAGCCAAGGGCAGGATCCCCAGCATTTT.

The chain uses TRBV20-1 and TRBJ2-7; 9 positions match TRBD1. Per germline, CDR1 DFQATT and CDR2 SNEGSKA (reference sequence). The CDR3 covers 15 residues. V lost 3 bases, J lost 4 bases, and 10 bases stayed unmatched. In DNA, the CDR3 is TGCAGTGCTAGTTCCGCACGGACAGGGGCGTACGAGCAGTACTTC. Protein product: CSASSARTGAYEQYF.

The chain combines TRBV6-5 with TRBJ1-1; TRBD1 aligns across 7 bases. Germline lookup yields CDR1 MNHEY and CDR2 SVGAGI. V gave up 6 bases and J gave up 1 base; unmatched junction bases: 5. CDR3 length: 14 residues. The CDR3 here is CASSSRTGNTEAFF. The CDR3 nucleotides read TGTGCCAGCAGCTCACGGACAGGGAACACTGAAGCTTTCTTT.

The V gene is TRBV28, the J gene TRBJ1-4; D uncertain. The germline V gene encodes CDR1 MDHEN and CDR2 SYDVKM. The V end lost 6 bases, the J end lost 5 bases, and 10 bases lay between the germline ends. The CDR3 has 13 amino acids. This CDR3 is CASSLGRNEKLFF. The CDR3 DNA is TGTGCCAGCAGCTTAGGACGGAATGAAAAACTGTTTTTT.

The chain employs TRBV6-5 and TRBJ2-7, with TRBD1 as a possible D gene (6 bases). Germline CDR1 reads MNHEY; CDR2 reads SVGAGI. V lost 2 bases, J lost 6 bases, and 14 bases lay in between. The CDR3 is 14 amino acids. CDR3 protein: CASSYTGSGGEQYF. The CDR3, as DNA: TGTGCCAGCAGTTACACAGGGAGCGGAGGCGAGCAGTACTTC.